This TCR beta chain is drawn from a study of shared clonotypes between healthy human individuals. Study information: For every donor, three CD4 naive, three CD4 memory, two CD8 naive and one CD8 memory plates were used. Study-wide results and caveats: Compared with clonotypes that all four donors shared, non-shared clonotypes had lower generation probabilities. Between a handful of donors, naive CD4 clonotypes were shared at a level of around 4.9%.

V was pared by 6 bases and J by 2 bases, with 7 bases of the junction left unmatched. The CDR3 consists of 14 residues. Germline V gene lookup returns CDR1 LNHDA and CDR2 SQIVND (reference sequence). Notes on this clone: What it recognizes is unknown.

Terminally differentiated effector memory CD45RA+ cells were left out of the naive CD8 fraction, which was CD45RO-negative and positively selected for CCR7. The DNA input per sorted-subset replicate PCR was about 190 ng, corresponding to some 30,000 T cell genomes. Profiling relied on immunoSEQ multiplex PCR, and the TCRdb table lists in-frame clones only, not all of them. The data hold some 2.1 million clones, with around 95% observed a single time. The source of this sequence is a man younger than 35 in good health. Some clones in this sample may be carry-over from other donors' samples. The genes are TRBV19 and TRBJ2-7; 7 bases match TRBD1. The sequenced material came from naive CD8+ T cells from PBMCs. The CDR3 bases are TGTGCCAGTAGCTTAGACAGGGCGGCCTACGAGCAGTACTTC. The encoded protein is CASSLDRAAYEQYF.